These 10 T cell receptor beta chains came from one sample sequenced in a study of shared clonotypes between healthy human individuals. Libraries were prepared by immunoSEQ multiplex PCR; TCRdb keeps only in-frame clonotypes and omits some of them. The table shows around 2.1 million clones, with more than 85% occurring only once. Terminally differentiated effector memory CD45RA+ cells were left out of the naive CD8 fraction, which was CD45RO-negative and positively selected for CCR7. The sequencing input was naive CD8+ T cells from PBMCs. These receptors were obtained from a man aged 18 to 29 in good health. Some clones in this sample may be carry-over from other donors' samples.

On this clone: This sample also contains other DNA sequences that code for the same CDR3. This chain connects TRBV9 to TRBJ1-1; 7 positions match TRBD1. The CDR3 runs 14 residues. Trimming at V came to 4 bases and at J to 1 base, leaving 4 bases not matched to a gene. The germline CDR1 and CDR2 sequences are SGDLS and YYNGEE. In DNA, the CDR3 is TGTGCCAGCAGCCCCAGGGGGACGAACACTGAAGCTTTCTTT. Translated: CASSPRGTNTEAFF.

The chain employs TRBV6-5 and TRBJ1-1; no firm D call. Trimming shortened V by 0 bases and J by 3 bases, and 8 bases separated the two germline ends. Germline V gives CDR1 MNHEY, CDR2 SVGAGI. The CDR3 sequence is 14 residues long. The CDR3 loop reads CASSYSIRDTEAFF. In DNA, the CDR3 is TGTGCCAGCAGTTACTCGATCCGGGACACTGAAGCTTTCTTT.

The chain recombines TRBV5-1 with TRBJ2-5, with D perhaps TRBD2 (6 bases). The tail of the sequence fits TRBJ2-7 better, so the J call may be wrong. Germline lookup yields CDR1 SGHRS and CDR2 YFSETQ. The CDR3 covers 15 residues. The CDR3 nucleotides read TGCGCCAGCAGCCCCGGGGCAGGGCTAGCGTACGAGCAGTACTTC. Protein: CASSPGAGLAYEQYF.

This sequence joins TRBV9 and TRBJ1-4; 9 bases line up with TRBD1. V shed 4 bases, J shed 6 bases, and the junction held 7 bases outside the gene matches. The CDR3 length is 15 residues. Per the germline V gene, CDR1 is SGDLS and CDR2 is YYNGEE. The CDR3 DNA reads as TGTGCCAGCAGCCCAGGGTGGACAGGGGATGAAAAACTGTTTTTT. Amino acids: CASSPGWTGDEKLFF.

CDR3 region: CASSVGGRRSYEQYF. Written as DNA, the CDR3 is TGTGCCAGCAGCGTAGGTGGCAGACGGTCCTACGAGCAGTACTTC. This sequence joins TRBV9 and TRBJ2-7, with unresolved D. Germline V gene data show CDR1 as SGDLS and CDR2 as YYNGEE. Trimming took off 0 bases at V and 1 base at J, with 11 bases between the two ends. This CDR3 contains 15 residues.

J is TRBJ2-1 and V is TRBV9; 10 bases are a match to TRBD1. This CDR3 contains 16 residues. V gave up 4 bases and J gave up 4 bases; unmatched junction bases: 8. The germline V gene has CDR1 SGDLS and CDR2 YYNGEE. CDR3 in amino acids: CASSLSGTGAYNEQFF. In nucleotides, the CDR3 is TGTGCCAGCAGCCTCTCCGGGACAGGGGCTTACAATGAGCAGTTCTTC.

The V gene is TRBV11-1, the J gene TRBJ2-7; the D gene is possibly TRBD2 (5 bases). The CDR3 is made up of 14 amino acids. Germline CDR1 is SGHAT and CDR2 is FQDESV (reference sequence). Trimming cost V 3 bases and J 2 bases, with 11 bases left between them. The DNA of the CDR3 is TGTGCCAGCAGCTTCTCGGACGGGACCTACGAGCAGTACTTC. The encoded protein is CASSFSDGTYEQYF.

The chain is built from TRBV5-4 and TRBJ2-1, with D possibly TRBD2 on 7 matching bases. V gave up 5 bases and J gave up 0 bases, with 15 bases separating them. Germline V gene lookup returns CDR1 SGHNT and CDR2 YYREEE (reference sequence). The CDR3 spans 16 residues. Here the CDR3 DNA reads TGTGCCAGCAGACCGAGCGGGACACCCTCCTACAATGAGCAGTTCTTC. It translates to CASRPSGTPSYNEQFF.

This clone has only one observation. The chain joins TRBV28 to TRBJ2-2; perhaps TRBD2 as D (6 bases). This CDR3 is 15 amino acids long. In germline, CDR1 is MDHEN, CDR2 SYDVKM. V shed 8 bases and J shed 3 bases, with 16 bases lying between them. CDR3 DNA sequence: TGTGCCAGCTCGGTTCGTAGCGGCTACACCGGGGAGCTGTTTTTT. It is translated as CASSVRSGYTGELFF.

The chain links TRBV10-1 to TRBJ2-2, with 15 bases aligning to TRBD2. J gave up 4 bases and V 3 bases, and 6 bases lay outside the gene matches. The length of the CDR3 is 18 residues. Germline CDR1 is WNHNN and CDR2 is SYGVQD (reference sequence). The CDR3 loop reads CASSEGLAGGPGTGELFF. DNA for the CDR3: TGCGCCAGCAGTGAAGGACTAGCGGGAGGGCCGGGCACCGGGGAGCTGTTTTTT.